This T cell receptor beta chain was captured by sequencing in a study of human T cells and chemical hapten exposure (dated by TCRdb to the early 2020s). With regard to the full study: For sensitization, 2% DPC in acetone was applied to a 2 cm by 2 cm area of upper inner arm skin. The libraries were sequenced as a pool, and the TCR yield per sample differed mostly because of small variations in library volumes within the pool. Alopecia areata with under or over 50% scalp involvement, alopecia totalis and alopecia universalis were represented in the patient cohort, which was mostly female. Throughout the study period of roughly 24 weeks, patients also received therapeutic DPC doses to the scalp every week. Patch tests used Finn chambers with 0.01% DPC on the upper back, scored after 6 days by International Contact Dermatitis Research Group standards. In alopecia patients, the study followed how the peripheral blood TCR repertoire changed in vivo over primary and secondary sensitization to diphenylcyclopropenone (DPC), a hapten. Blood samples were taken from patients before sensitization (week 0) and then at 2, 6 and about 24 weeks after DPC sensitization. Twenty-nine alopecia patients provided blood for TCR sequencing at one to four time points (pre-sensitization, 2, 6 and 24 weeks).

Overall study outcomes, separate from this receptor: Because all patients had alopecia, a presumed autoimmune disease, the immune response of the patients might differ from that of healthy individuals. Patch test score correlated positively with the number of PT1 expanded TCRs, reaching significance at thresholds 8, 16 and 32 but not at 4. Significantly more large CDR3 similarity clusters were formed by expanded TCRs than by pre-sensitization or healthy control sets, consistent with antigen-driven responses. After repeated subsampling, the strength of the expansion versus patch-test correlation and the threshold at which it became significant changed. DPC sensitization did not change how many TCRs were above 1 in 1000 frequency, and no evidence was found of alterations in global repertoire structure.

As for this clonotype: The antigen it recognizes is unknown. No base quality information exists; no much larger clone differs at one position.

What this sample's time point label stands for: patch test 2, 6 weeks after DPC sensitization. The sample's treatment or condition label, decoded: therapeutic diphenylcyclopropenone sensitization with weekly scalp DPC. Blood at each patch-test visit was drawn before the patch test was applied. Patients were eligible if aged 18 to 70, diagnosed with alopecia and judged suitable for DPC therapy, and pregnant patients were excluded. Total RNA was isolated from unfractionated whole blood collected in Tempus Blood RNA tubes. Libraries were made using RACE. For sequencing, a NextSeq 500 was employed. Library preparation attached unique molecular identifiers to individual cDNA molecules for quantitative, reproducible TCR counting. From each blood RNA sample, both TCR alpha and TCR beta chains were sequenced. As for the authors' bioinformatics: A median of around 100,000 TCRs per sample was observed, with a range of about 23,224 to 690,600. V, J and CDR3 annotation of the TCR reads was performed with the Decombinator software suite. For PS versus PT1 abundance plots, all samples were subsampled to the same number of TCRs (28,000). Expanded TCRs were defined as absent before sensitization and observed at least eight times at the 2-week time point. The raw public reads went through TCRdb reprocessing: fastp at Q25, MiXCR clone calling, in-frame beta chains kept. A single entry per CDR3 protein holds the most common genes and DNA from its merged rows. The V and J calls and clone size are TCRdb's, not the authors'. This sample is represented by about 80,000 distinct CDR3 sequences; more than 8.5% of them were singletons. Together, the top ten hold 2% to 3% of the sample.

CDR1 SGHTA and CDR2 FQGNSA were looked up in the germline V gene. Clipping removes 4 bases from V and 12 bases from J, with 5 as the unmatched junction base count. Reading from cysteine to phenylalanine, the CDR3 counts 11 amino acids. The read is trimmed to its CDR3 DNA, 33 bases read in frame from base 1. Rearrangement joined TRBV7-2 to TRBJ1-2, with 7 bases aligning to TRBD1. The TCR originated in a woman younger than 45 with alopecia areata. Some clones in this sample may be carry-over from other donors' samples. This sample comprised whole blood, obtained in connection with sensitization to the hapten diphenylcyclopropenone (DPC). The sequence in DNA is TGTGCCAGCAGCTCGCAGGGGGGCCACACCTTC. This codes for CASSSQGGHTF. Outside the CDR3, residues come from the reference TRBV7-2 and TRBJ1-2 proteins, so the full variable domain is: GAGVSQSPSNKVTEKGKDVELRCDPISGHTALYWYRQSLGQGLEFLIYFQGNSAPDKSGLPSDRFSAERTGGSVSTLTIQRTQQEDSAVYLCASSSQGGHTFGSGTRLTVV.